A selection of T cell receptor beta chains follows, all from one sample in a study of blood T cells in healthy people across ages. TCRdb re-called the 5' RACE reads through MiXCR, storing one row per CDR3 protein. Found here are around 800,000 distinct CDR3 sequences, around 45% of them singletons; the top ten hold 15% to 20%. Material for sequencing was blood. The source of these receptors is a man at least 80 years old in good health. Both conserved end residues are part of each CDR3. Each record gives: V gene, clone size, J gene, D gene, CDR3 DNA, CDR3 protein. The D gene is left open where the match is weak. Clone size is shown for a subset of rows, as once, few, many or a class of expanded clone.

TRBV7-6,-,TRBJ2-5,TRBD1,TGTCCCAGCAGTTCCGGGACAGGGAGAGAGACCCAGTACTTC,CPSSSGTGRETQYF
TRBV7-2,-,TRBJ2-4,-,TGTGCCAGCAGCGTACCGGCACAGCTACCCAAGGCCCAGTACTTC,CASSVPAQLPKAQYF
TRBV6-1,-,TRBJ1-2,-,TGTGCCGGCAGTTCGGGCGGCGAGGACTATGGCTACACCTTC,CAGSSGGEDYGYTF
TRBV29-1,-,TRBJ1-1,TRBD1,TGCAGCGTTTATATCGTGGACAGGGCGGTCACTGAAGCTTTCTTT,CSVYIVDRAVTEAFF
TRBV10-3,few,TRBJ2-5,-,TGTGCCATCAGTGAGGGATCCCGGGAGACCCAGTACTTC,CAISEGSRETQYF
TRBV12-3/TRBV12-4,-,TRBJ1-2,-,TGTGCCAGCACCCCGACAGCTAACGACTATTCGCGGTTCTATGGCTACACCTTC,CASTPTANDYSRFYGYTF
TRBV2,-,TRBJ1-1,TRBD1,TGTGCCAGCAGTACGGACAGGGGAAGCACTGAAGCTTTCTTT,CASSTDRGSTEAFF
TRBV5-6,-,TRBJ2-3,TRBD2,TGTGCCAGCAGCTTGGGGCTAGCGGGGCCAACAGATACGCAGTATTTT,CASSLGLAGPTDTQYF
TRBV5-5,few,TRBJ2-7,TRBD2,TGTGCCAGCAGCTTGGAGGGACTAGCGATCCCCTACGAGCAGTACTTC,CASSLEGLAIPYEQYF
TRBV5-1,-,TRBJ2-1,TRBD2,TGCGCCAGCAGCCTCGGGACTAGCGGGAGCCATGAGCAGTTCTTC,CASSLGTSGSHEQFF
TRBV12-3/TRBV12-4,many,TRBJ2-7,-,TGTGCCAGCAGAGGGTCGCCCTACGAGCAGTACTTC,CASRGSPYEQYF
TRBV5-1,-,TRBJ1-1,TRBD1,TGCGCCAGCAGCGTGGACAGGGGGTTGACTGAAGCTTTCTTT,CASSVDRGLTEAFF